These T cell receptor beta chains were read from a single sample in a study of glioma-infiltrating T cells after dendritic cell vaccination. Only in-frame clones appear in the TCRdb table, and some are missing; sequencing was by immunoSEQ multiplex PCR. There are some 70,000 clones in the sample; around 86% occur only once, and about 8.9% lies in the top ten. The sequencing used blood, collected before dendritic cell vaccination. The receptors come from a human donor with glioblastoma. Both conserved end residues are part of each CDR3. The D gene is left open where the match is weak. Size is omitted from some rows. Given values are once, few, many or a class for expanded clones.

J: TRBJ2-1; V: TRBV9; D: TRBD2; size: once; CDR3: CASSVTGTSGNEQFF; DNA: TGTGCCAGCAGCGTTACCGGGACTAGCGGCAATGAGCAGTTCTTC
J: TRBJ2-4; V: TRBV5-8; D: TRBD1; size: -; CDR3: CASSPRTGDKNIQYF; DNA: TGTGCCAGCAGCCCACGGACAGGGGACAAAAACATTCAGTACTTC
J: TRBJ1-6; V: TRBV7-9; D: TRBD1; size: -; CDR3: CASSLQGGSPLHF; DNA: TGTGCCAGCAGCTTGCAGGGGGGCTCACCCCTCCACTTT
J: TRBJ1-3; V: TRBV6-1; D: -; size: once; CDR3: CASSEALGPGRAGNTIYF; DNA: TGTGCCAGCAGTGAAGCACTCGGCCCTGGGAGGGCTGGAAACACCATATATTTT
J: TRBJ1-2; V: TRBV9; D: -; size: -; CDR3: CASSVRLGGGINYGYTF; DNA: TGTGCCAGCAGCGTAAGATTGGGTGGGGGGATAAACTATGGCTACACCTTC
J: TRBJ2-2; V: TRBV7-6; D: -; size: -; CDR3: CASSLAGSMDGELFF; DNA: TGTGCCAGCAGCTTAGCGGGCAGTATGGACGGGGAGCTGTTTTTT
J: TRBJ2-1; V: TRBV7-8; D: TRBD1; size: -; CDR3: CASSSQGDNEQFF; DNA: TGTGCCAGCAGCTCGCAGGGGGACAATGAGCAGTTCTTC
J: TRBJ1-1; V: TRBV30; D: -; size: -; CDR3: CAWSGGGRGNTEAFF; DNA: TGTGCCTGGAGCGGCGGGGGACGTGGGAACACTGAAGCTTTCTTT
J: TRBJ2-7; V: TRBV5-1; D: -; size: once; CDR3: CASSEGDSYEQYF; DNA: TGCGCCAGCAGCGAGGGGGACTCCTACGAGCAGTACTTC
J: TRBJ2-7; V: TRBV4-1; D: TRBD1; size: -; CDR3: CASSQTGGSSYEQYF; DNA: TGCGCCAGCAGCCAAACAGGGGGAAGCTCCTACGAGCAGTACTTC
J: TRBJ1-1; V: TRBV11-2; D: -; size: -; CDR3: CASSRGGPLGVVF; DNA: TGTGCCAGCAGCAGGGGGGGTCCCCTGGGGGTGGTCTTT
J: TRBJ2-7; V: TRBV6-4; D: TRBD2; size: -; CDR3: CASSDPTPSGGNYEQYF; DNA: TGTGCCAGCAGTGACCCCACTCCTAGCGGGGGGAACTACGAGCAGTACTTC
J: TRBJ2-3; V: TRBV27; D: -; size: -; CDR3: CASSLVQDFTQYF; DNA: TGTGCCAGCAGTTTAGTGCAGGACTTCACGCAGTATTTT
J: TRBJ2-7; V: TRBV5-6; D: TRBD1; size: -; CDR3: CASSLGTGFYEQYF; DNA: TGTGCCAGCAGCTTAGGGACAGGGTTTTACGAGCAGTACTTC
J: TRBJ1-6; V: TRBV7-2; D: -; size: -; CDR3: CASSLAQGNGSPLHF; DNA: TGTGCCAGCAGCTTAGCCCAGGGGAATGGTTCACCCCTCCACTTT
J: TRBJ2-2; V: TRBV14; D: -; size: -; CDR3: CASSQVPTGELFF; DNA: TGTGCCAGCAGCCAAGTTCCAACCGGGGAGCTGTTTTTT
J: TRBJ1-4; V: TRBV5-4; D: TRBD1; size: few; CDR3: CASSPLRDRDEKLFF; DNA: TGTGCCAGCAGCCCGCTACGGGACAGGGATGAAAAACTGTTTTTT
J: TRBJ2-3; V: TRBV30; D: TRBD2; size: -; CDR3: CAWSRPSGGADTQYF; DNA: TGTGCCTGGAGTCGTCCTAGCGGGGGCGCAGATACGCAGTATTTT
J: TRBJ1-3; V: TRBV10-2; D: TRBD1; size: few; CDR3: CASSEGRTGGNTIYF; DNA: TGCGCCAGCAGTGAGGGGAGGACAGGTGGAAACACCATATATTTT
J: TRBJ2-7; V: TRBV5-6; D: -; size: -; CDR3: CASSLFRASPFEEQYF; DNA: TGTGCCAGCAGCTTGTTCAGGGCATCCCCCTTTGAAGAGCAGTACTTC
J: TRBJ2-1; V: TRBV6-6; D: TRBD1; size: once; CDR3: CASSWDRRGEQFF; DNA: TGTGCCAGCAGTTGGGACAGGCGGGGTGAGCAGTTCTTC
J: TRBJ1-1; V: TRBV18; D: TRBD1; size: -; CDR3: CASSWGQGGMNTEAFF; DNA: TGTGCCAGCTCATGGGGACAGGGGGGCATGAACACTGAAGCTTTCTTT